The next 15 T cell receptor beta chains were all read from a single sample in a study of cytomegalovirus exposure and HLA in healthy donors. A multiplex PCR was run with 60 Vbeta primers and 13 Jbeta primers. Profiling relied on immunoSEQ multiplex PCR, and the TCRdb table lists in-frame clones only, not all of them. The sample lists 150,000 to 200,000 clones, about three quarters occurring once. The sequenced sample consisted of PBMCs. The receptors were sampled from a woman aged 25 to 39 in good health and CMV-seropositive.

The chain carries TRBV7-3 and TRBJ2-1, with D unresolved. In germline, CDR1 is SGHTA, CDR2 FQGTGA. The CDR3 extends over 13 amino acids. With 0 bases removed from V and 7 bases from J, the gap between germline ends came to 7 bases. This CDR3 reads CASSLTWRNEQFF. The DNA of the CDR3 is TGTGCCAGCAGCTTAACGTGGCGGAATGAGCAGTTCTTC.

The chain recombines TRBV19 with TRBJ1-5, with D unclear. V gave up 7 bases and J gave up 0 bases, with 10 bases separating them. The CDR3 runs 14 residues. Per the germline V gene, CDR1 is LNHDA and CDR2 is SQIVND (reference sequence). The CDR3 spells CASNSGDSNQPQHF. DNA for the CDR3: TGTGCCAGTAATTCAGGCGATAGCAATCAGCCCCAGCATTTT.

This clone came up a few times. Additional DNA sequences in this sample encode the identical CDR3. The chain's CDR3 is CASSHTSGEQFF. The CDR3 bases are TGCGCCAGCAGCCACACTAGCGGTGAGCAGTTCTTC. The chain joins TRBV4-1 to TRBJ2-1, with TRBD2 identical over 8 bases. V shed 3 bases and J 9 bases; nucleotides not matched to a gene: 1. The germline gives CDR1 MGHRA, CDR2 YSYEKL. The length of the CDR3 is 12 residues.

This rearrangement joins TRBV11-3 to TRBJ2-7, with 12 bases matching TRBD1. Trimming cost V 4 bases and J 6 bases; bases outside gene matches: 10. The CDR3 has 16 amino acids. Germline lookup yields CDR1 SGHNT and CDR2 YENEEA. The CDR3: CASSSPTGTGGSEQYF. The CDR3 DNA reads TGTGCCAGCAGCTCCCCGACCGGGACAGGGGGCAGCGAGCAGTACTTC.

The chain carries TRBV5-1 and TRBJ2-1; 12 bases fit TRBD1. There are 16 residues in the CDR3. Trimming took 6 bases from V and 9 from J; bases not matched to a gene: 13. Germline CDR1 is SGHRS and CDR2 is YFSETQ. The CDR3 DNA is TGCGCCAGCACCCCCCCGGGACAGGGGGCAGTAGGTGAGCAGTTCTTC. Translated: CASTPPGQGAVGEQFF. Using reference TRBV5-1 and TRBJ2-1 for the parts outside the CDR3, the full variable domain is KAGVTQTPRYLIKTRGQQVTLSCSPISGHRSVSWYQQTPGQGLQFLFEYFSETQRNKGNFPGRFSGRQFSNSRSEMNVSTLELGDSALYLCASTPPGQGAVGEQFFGPGTRLTVL.

This rearrangement joins TRBV2 to TRBJ2-7, with 11 nucleotides matching TRBD1. J lost 5 bases, V lost 10 bases, and 7 bases had no gene match. The germline V gene has CDR1 SNHLY and CDR2 FYNNEI. The CDR3 is made up of 13 amino acids. The CDR3 region is CATKGQGVDEQYF. As DNA, the CDR3 is TGTGCCACCAAGGGACAGGGGGTCGACGAGCAGTACTTC.

CDR3 nucleotide sequence: TGTGCCAGCAGTGAAGAAAAGGGAGGTCGGAGGGCCGGGGAGCCCCAGCATTTT. It translates to CASSEEKGGRRAGEPQHF. The rearrangement links TRBV6-1 to TRBJ1-5; no firm D call. V lost 1 base and J lost 8, with 24 bases in between. CDR3 size: 18 residues. The germline CDR1 and CDR2 sequences are MNHNS and SASEGT.

This clone was seen only a few times. This CDR3 reads CAISERLAGQNTGELFF. The CDR3 region has the DNA TGTGCCATCAGTGAGCGTTTGGCAGGGCAGAACACCGGGGAGCTGTTTTTT. V and J are TRBV10-3 and TRBJ2-2; the D gene is possibly TRBD1 (5 bases). Germline CDR1 ENHRY, CDR2 SYGVKD. V dropped 2 bases and J dropped 1 base, with 14 bases sitting between them. The CDR3 is made up of 17 amino acids.

This clone was observed a few times. The chain employs TRBV30 and TRBJ2-4, with TRBD1 matching 8 bases. The CDR3 sequence is 12 residues long. J gave up 5 bases and V 7 bases, and 4 bases lay outside the gene matches. The germline CDR1 and CDR2 sequences are GTSNPN and SVGIG (reference sequence). The CDR3 region is CAFDRGENIQYF. CDR3 DNA: TGTGCCTTTGACAGGGGAGAAAACATTCAGTACTTC.

As regards this clone: Other DNA variants within this sample encode the same CDR3. This chain joins TRBV28 and TRBJ1-1; TRBD1 agrees at 9 bases. CDR1 is MDHEN and CDR2 is SYDVKM in the germline V gene. Losses at the gene ends were 5 bases for V and 4 bases for J; bases not matched to a gene: 8. The CDR3 sequence is 15 residues long. As DNA, the CDR3 is TGTGCCAGCAGTCCCCCCACAGGGGGCGGCACTGAAGCTTTCTTT. Amino acids: CASSPPTGGGTEAFF.

The CDR3 DNA is TGCGCCAGCAGCCAAATCTCCCGCACTTACGAGCAGTACTTC. Protein product: CASSQISRTYEQYF. The rearrangement uses TRBV4-1 and TRBJ2-7, with D unresolved. V gave up 2 bases and J gave up 4 bases, with 12 bases separating them. Germline-derived CDR1 and CDR2 are MGHRA and YSYEKL. The CDR3 has 14 amino acids.

The CDR3 spells CASSLLTVNEKLFF. Here the CDR3 DNA reads TGTGCCAGCAGTTTACTAACAGTGAATGAAAAACTGTTTTTT. This chain uses TRBV28 with TRBJ1-4, with D uncertain. This CDR3 spans 14 amino acids. Germline V lookup: CDR1 MDHEN, CDR2 SYDVKM. Trimming removed 2 bases at V and 5 bases at J, with 9 bases between.

The chain has TRBV6-5 and TRBJ1-3; possibly TRBD1 for D (6 bases). V was trimmed by 6 bases and J by 1 base, leaving 10 bases between them. Germline V gene data show CDR1 as MNHEY and CDR2 as SVGAGI. The CDR3 spans 14 residues. The DNA of the CDR3 is TGTGCCAGCAGCCTTACAGGGTCTGGAAACACCATATATTTT. As protein: CASSLTGSGNTIYF.

The chain uses TRBV11-3 and TRBJ2-7, with TRBD2 matching over 7 bases. CDR1 and CDR2 from the germline V gene are SGHNT and YENEEA. The ends lost 3 bases at V and 0 bases at J; junction bases unmatched: 5. The CDR3 sequence is 15 residues long. CDR3 nucleotides: TGTGCCAGCAGCTTCGCTAGCGGAGGCTCCTACGAGCAGTACTTC. This translates into CASSFASGGSYEQYF.

V and J are TRBV30 and TRBJ1-4, with 10 nucleotides matching TRBD1. Germline V gene sequence: CDR1 GTSNPN, CDR2 SVGIG (reference sequence). The CDR3 consists of 13 residues. V shed 3 bases and J 5 bases; nucleotides not matched to a gene: 0. The CDR3: CAWRTGGNEKLFF. DNA for the CDR3: TGTGCCTGGAGGACAGGGGGCAATGAAAAACTGTTTTTT.